The table lists the clone carrying this T cell receptor (beta chain) with a few counts. Its target is unknown. This specimen comes from a study of T cell repertoires in cytomegalovirus infection. Study outcomes and limitations: The study found HLA-C-restricted CMV-specific TCR beta clonotypes dominating the ex vivo response.

TCRdb re-derived calls from the reads in MiXCR, one entry per CDR3 protein. The table records under 850,000 distinct CDR3 sequences, 30% to 40% of them present only once. The CDR3 has 13 residues. CDR1 is MDHEN and CDR2 is SYDVKM in the germline V gene. Trimming removed 5 bases at V and 2 bases at J, with 9 bases between. Sample: cultured PBMCs, taken from culture after CMV antigen stimulation. The clonotype originates from a human donor in good health (CMV status not recorded). Some clones in this sample may be carry-over from other donors' samples. The rearrangement uses TRBV28 and TRBJ2-5; D is ambiguous. The CDR3 DNA follows: TGTGCCAGCAGTGGGCGGATTCAAGAGACCCAGTACTTC. Translation gives CASSGRIQETQYF.